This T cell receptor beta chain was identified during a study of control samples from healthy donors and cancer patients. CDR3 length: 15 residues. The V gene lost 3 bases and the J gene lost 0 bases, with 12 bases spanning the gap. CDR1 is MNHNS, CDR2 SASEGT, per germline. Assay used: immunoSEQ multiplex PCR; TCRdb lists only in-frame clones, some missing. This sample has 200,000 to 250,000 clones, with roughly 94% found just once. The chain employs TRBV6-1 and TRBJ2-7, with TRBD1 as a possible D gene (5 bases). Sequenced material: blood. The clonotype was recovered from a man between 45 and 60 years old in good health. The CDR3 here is CASSDQGRTSYEQYF. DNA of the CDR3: TGTGCCAGCAGTGATCAGGGAAGGACCTCCTACGAGCAGTACTTC.